This T cell receptor beta chain was documented in a study of T cell changes during pregnancy in multiple sclerosis (dated by TCRdb to between 2018 and 2021). Looking at the study overall: In women with multiple sclerosis, the researchers looked at how the T cell repertoire shifted as pregnancy progressed.

As encoded in the germline V gene, CDR1 is MNHEY while CDR2 is SVGAGI. Deletion took 5 bases off V and 3 bases off J, with a span of 15 bases between the germline ends. Counted from cysteine to phenylalanine, this CDR3 has 15 amino acids. This entry keeps only the CDR3 DNA: 45 bases, framed from base 1. Library prep was done by the immunoSEQ multiplex PCR assay. Drawn from immuneACCESS, this table holds only the in-frame rearrangements with V and J called that TCRdb kept. Clones are partly lost; checked studies trace under half to an unresolved V gene and leave the rest unexplained. Within this sample are around 60,000 clones, with under 95% of them counted one time only. The top ten hold less than 4.5% of the sample. A word on this clone: No antigen is known for it. No qualities accompany the bases; no much larger clone lies one base away.

The V and J genes are TRBV6-5 and TRBJ2-3, with TRBD2 as a weak D call on 6 bases. Sample: CD8+ T cells from peripheral blood mononuclear cells, taken in the third trimester of pregnancy. The clonotype originates from a female donor with multiple sclerosis, enrolled in a pregnancy study. DNA sequence: TGTGCCAGCAGTGGGCATGGGACTCCTACAGATACGCAGTATTTT. The resulting protein is CASSGHGTPTDTQYF.